The 17 T cell receptor beta chains given below trace back to one sample, sequenced in a study of regulatory T cells in long-lasting Graves disease. TCR beta libraries were built with iRepertoire HTBI primers and Arm-PCR of CDR3 regions. In TCRdb, the multiplex PCR reads were re-called with MiXCR into one record per CDR3 protein. The sample lists approximately 470,000 distinct CDR3 sequences, 15% to 20% occurring once. Time point indicated: newly diagnosed GD, antithyroid drugs for less than 3 months. Extracted RNA from PBMCs served as the source of the TCR library. This sample was also put to use in a study of T cells in Graves' hyperthyroidism and ophthalmopathy.

The input for sequencing was peripheral blood mononuclear cells (PBMCs), taken at new diagnosis, from a patient treated with antithyroid drugs. These receptors originate from a man between 40 and 49 years old with Graves disease.

This clonotype was counted many times. The chain uses TRBV3-1 and TRBJ1-5; tentatively, D is TRBD1 (5 bases). This CDR3 has 18 amino acids. V lost 1 base to trimming and J lost 0 bases, with 16 bases between them. Germline V CDR1 and CDR2: LGHDT, YNNKEL (reference sequence). CDR3 region: CASSQAGPTSYSNQPQHF. Here the CDR3 DNA reads TGTGCCAGCAGCCAAGCAGGGCCTACTAGCTATAGCAATCAGCCCCAGCATTTT.

V and J are TRBV9 and TRBJ2-7; 7 bases are a match to TRBD2. Germline values: CDR1 SGDLS, CDR2 YYNGEE. The CDR3 is 17 amino acids. V shed 3 bases and J 3 bases; nucleotides not matched to a gene: 15. The CDR3 region is CASSGGGVLSADYEQYF. DNA for the CDR3: TGTGCCAGCAGCGGGGGGGGAGTCCTTAGCGCCGACTACGAGCAGTACTTC. The full variable domain, rest sourced from reference TRBV9 and TRBJ2-7, is DSGVTQTPKHLITATGQRVTLRCSPRSGDLSVYWYQQSLDQGLQFLIQYYNGEERAKGNILERFSAQQFPDLHSELNLSSLELGDSALYFCASSGGGVLSADYEQYFGPGTRLTVT.

This clonotype was recorded many times. The chain recombines TRBV27 with TRBJ1-3, with D unclear. The V and J ends lost 6 bases and 7 bases respectively, with 19 bases between them. The CDR3 has 15 residues. CDR1 and CDR2 (germline): MNHEY, SMNVEV (reference sequence). The CDR3 spells CASSSDMASQNTIYF. In nucleotides, the CDR3 is TGTGCCAGCAGCTCCGACATGGCCAGCCAGAACACCATATATTTT.

V and J are TRBV6-1 and TRBJ2-3; D is uncertain. Germline V lookup: CDR1 MNHNS, CDR2 SASEGT. The CDR3 is made up of 12 amino acids. V lost 6 bases, J lost 15 bases, and 19 bases lay in between. In DNA form, the CDR3 reads TGTGCCAGCAGCACCTGGGCTGCGGTGCCATATTTT. Protein sequence: CASSTWAAVPYF.

Many counts were recorded for this clonotype. This chain uses TRBV11-3 with TRBJ2-1, with D possibly matching TRBD2 (6 bases). This CDR3 has 16 residues. Germline V lookup: CDR1 SGHNT, CDR2 YENEEA. V dropped 4 bases and J dropped 4 bases, with 17 bases sitting between them. CDR3 sequence: CASSWGGLFGYNEQFF. The DNA of the CDR3 is TGTGCCAGCAGCTGGGGTGGACTATTTGGGTACAATGAGCAGTTCTTC.

V is TRBV4-2 and J is TRBJ2-7; weak D call: TRBD1 (5 bases). The length of the CDR3 is 14 residues. CDR1 and CDR2 (germline): LGHNA, YNFKEQ. The ends were cut back, 0 bases at V and 4 bases at J, with 10 bases in the middle. This chain's CDR3 is CASSQDSRDYEQYF. The CDR3 region has the DNA TGTGCCAGCAGCCAAGATTCCAGGGATTACGAGCAGTACTTC.

Only a few counts were recorded for this clonotype. V is TRBV3-1 and J is TRBJ2-5; D possibly corresponds to TRBD2 (6 bases). The CDR3 has 15 amino acids. Between the trimmed V and J ends, which lost 0 bases and 4 bases, there was a span of 12 bases. Germline CDR1 LGHDT, CDR2 YNNKEL (reference sequence). The CDR3 spells CASSQEDRRGETQYF. Written as DNA, the CDR3 is TGTGCCAGCAGCCAAGAGGACCGGAGGGGAGAGACCCAGTACTTC.

This clonotype was counted ten times or more. The chain recombines TRBV20-1 with TRBJ2-5; 11 nucleotides agree with TRBD2. Germline-derived CDR1 and CDR2 are DFQATT and SNEGSKA (reference sequence). The V segment lost 3 bases and the J segment 7 bases; nucleotides outside the gene matches: 7. CDR3 length: 14 amino acids. The CDR3 protein is CSARLGLAAGTQYF. CDR3 nucleotides: TGCAGTGCTAGGCTGGGACTAGCGGCCGGGACCCAGTACTTC.

This clonotype was picked up many times. This chain uses TRBV5-8 with TRBJ2-7; D is perhaps TRBD1 (6 bases). V was pared by 0 bases and J by 7 bases, with 17 bases between. This CDR3 has 15 residues. Germline assignment: CDR1 SGHTS and CDR2 YDEGEE. The CDR3: CASSLEGVGAREQYF. CDR3 DNA: TGTGCCAGCAGCTTGGAAGGCGTGGGGGCAAGGGAGCAGTACTTC. The whole variable domain, remainder taken from reference TRBV5-8 and TRBJ2-7, is EAGVTQSPTHLIKTRGQQATLRCSPISGHTSVYWYQQALGLGLQFLLWYDEGEERNRGNFPPRFSGRQFPNYSSELNVNALELEDSALYLCASSLEGVGAREQYFGPGTRLTVT.

The CDR3: CSAGQVANTGELFF. CDR3 DNA: TGCAGCGCCGGACAGGTCGCGAACACCGGGGAGCTGTTTTTT. The rearrangement joins TRBV29-1 to TRBJ2-2; 7 bases are a match to TRBD1. Trimming cost V 7 bases and J 0 bases; bases outside gene matches: 5. The CDR3 is 14 residues long. Per the germline V gene, CDR1 is SQVTM and CDR2 is ANQGSEA.

This clonotype was observed a handful of times. This chain connects TRBV10-3 to TRBJ2-7; D call uncertain. CDR3 length: 14 amino acids. Germline lookup yields CDR1 ENHRY and CDR2 SYGVKD. Between the trimmed V and J ends, which lost 8 bases and 1 base, there was a span of 15 bases. The CDR3 reads CAIATDQHSYEQYF. CDR3 nucleotides: TGTGCCATCGCAACGGACCAACATTCCTACGAGCAGTACTTC.

This clonotype was found many times. The chain has TRBV3-1 and TRBJ2-7; 7 positions agree with TRBD2. This CDR3 has 13 amino acids. With V trimmed by 3 bases and J by 7 bases, 6 bases remained unmatched. Looked up from germline, CDR1 is LGHDT and CDR2 is YNNKEL (reference sequence). In nucleotides, the CDR3 is TGTGCCAGCAGCCAGTTATGGCGGGGGGAGCAGTACTTC. Encoded protein: CASSQLWRGEQYF.

This clonotype was detected only a few times. One base away lies a much larger clone, so this may be a sequencing read error. The V call is TRBV3-1, the J call TRBJ2-7; tentatively, D is TRBD2 (5 bases). The CDR3 consists of 13 residues. Germline V gives CDR1 LGHDT, CDR2 YNNKEL (reference sequence). The V gene lost 3 bases and the J gene lost 6 bases, with 12 bases spanning the gap. CDR3 sequence reads: CASSHQASSEQYF. CDR3 bases: TGTGCCAGCAGCCACCAAGCTAGCAGCGAGCAGTACTTC.

This clonotype was picked up many times. In nucleotides, the CDR3 is TGTGCCTGGAGGGGAAGGGGACAGGGGAAGCAGTTCTTC. Its translation is CAWRGRGQGKQFF. This chain links TRBV30 with TRBJ2-1; 10 bases align to TRBD1. CDR1 is GTSNPN, CDR2 SVGIG, per germline (reference sequence). The V gene end was trimmed by 3 bases and the J gene end by 11 bases; junction bases not matched to a gene: 7. There are 13 residues in the CDR3. Together with reference TRBV30 and TRBJ2-1, the CDR3 gives the full variable domain: SQTIHQWPATLVQPVGSPLSLECTVEGTSNPNLYWYRQAAGRGLQLLFYSVGIGQISSEVPQNLSASRPQDRQFILSSKKLLLSDSGFYLCAWRGRGQGKQFFGPGTRLTVL.

Only a few counts were recorded for this clonotype. V usage is TRBV11-3 and J usage is TRBJ2-5, with D perhaps TRBD2 (6 bases). V lost 4 bases, J lost 1 base, and 16 bases lay in between. In germline, CDR1 is SGHNT, CDR2 YENEEA. This CDR3 is built from 16 residues. CDR3 loop: CASSSTSPGGQETQYF. The CDR3 region has the DNA TGTGCCAGCAGCTCCACCTCACCCGGGGGCCAAGAGACCCAGTACTTC.

This clonotype was seen many times. The chain carries TRBV3-1 and TRBJ1-4; D possibly corresponds to TRBD1 (5 bases). CDR1 is LGHDT, CDR2 YNNKEL, per germline (reference sequence). The CDR3 is 14 residues long. V was cut by 2 bases and J by 6 bases, with 10 bases left in between. The CDR3 DNA sequence: TGTGCCAGCAGCCAACGGGGGTTAGATGAAAAACTGTTTTTT. It translates to CASSQRGLDEKLFF.

This clonotype was seen many times. The chain recombines TRBV7-3 with TRBJ2-1; a weak D match, TRBD2 (6 bases). CDR3 length: 16 amino acids. Germline V gives CDR1 SGHTA, CDR2 FQGTGA. The V end was cut by 2 bases, the J end by 5 bases, with 16 bases between. CDR3 loop: CASSLLGGRPHNEQFF. The CDR3 nucleotides are TGTGCCAGCAGCTTATTGGGGGGACGCCCCCACAATGAGCAGTTCTTC.